A selection of T cell receptor beta chains follows, all from one sample in a study of T cells in Graves' hyperthyroidism and ophthalmopathy. One entry per CDR3 protein, called by TCRdb with MiXCR from the multiplex PCR reads. Here the sample spans hundreds of thousands of distinct CDR3 sequences, roughly a quarter being singletons. The sample was blood. These receptors were obtained from a woman aged 40 to 49 with Graves' ophthalmopathy. Each CDR3 is given with its conserved first and last residue. The D gene is left open where the match is weak. Some rows mark clone size as missing; the rest say once, few, many or name a class of expanded clone.

J gene | V gene | clone size | D gene | CDR3 protein | CDR3 DNA
TRBJ2-3 | TRBV12-3/TRBV12-4 | many | NA | CASSFSTDTQYF | TGTGCCAGCAGTTTCTCTACAGATACGCAGTATTTT
TRBJ2-7 | TRBV12-3/TRBV12-4 | many | NA | CASSSPAQGLSYEQYF | TGTGCCAGCAGTTCCCCCGCCCAGGGATTATCCTACGAGCAGTACTTC
TRBJ1-2 | TRBV5-1 | many | NA | CASSLESWVGYGYTF | TGCGCCAGCAGCTTGGAGTCCTGGGTGGGCTATGGCTACACCTTC
TRBJ1-1 | TRBV7-2 | many | NA | CASSLVGPPGEAFF | TGTGCCAGCAGCTTAGTGGGCCCCCCGGGTGAAGCTTTCTTT
TRBJ1-5 | TRBV12-3/TRBV12-4 | NA | NA | CASTNPPDQPQLF | TGTGCCAGCACCAACCCGCCGGATCAGCCCCAGCTTTTT
TRBJ1-1 | TRBV19 | many | NA | CASSTWGNTEAFF | TGTGCCAGTAGTACTTGGGGGAACACTGAAGCTTTCTTT
TRBJ2-7 | TRBV27 | many | TRBD1 | CASSHPTGQDEQYF | TGTGCCAGCAGTCACCCGACAGGGCAGGACGAGCAGTACTTC
TRBJ1-2 | TRBV5-1 | many | TRBD1 | CASSLTGEGGYTF | TGCGCCAGCAGCTTAACAGGGGAAGGGGGCTACACCTTC
TRBJ1-4 | TRBV5-1 | few | NA | CASSQTEVLTNEKLFF | TGCGCCAGCAGCCAAACAGAAGTTCTAACTAATGAAAAACTGTTTTTT
TRBJ2-5 | TRBV12-3/TRBV12-4 | NA | NA | CASSLWGGAGETQYF | TGTGCCAGCAGTTTATGGGGGGGGGCTGGCGAGACCCAGTACTTC
TRBJ1-1 | TRBV20-1 | once | NA | CCGNGMEKAFF | TGCTGCGGAAACGGGATGGAAAAAGCTTTCTTT
TRBJ1-1 | TRBV5-8 | many | TRBD1 | CASRQGVVNTEAFF | TGTGCCAGCCGGCAGGGGGTGGTGAACACTGAAGCTTTCTTT